The next 22 T cell receptor beta chains were all read from a single sample in a study of tissue T cells after allogeneic stem cell transplantation. TCRdb's copy holds only in-frame clones and misses some; the assay was immunoSEQ multiplex PCR. This table has about 28,000 clones, 85% to 90% appearing once. Sample: blood, taken before transplantation. These TCRs come from a woman aged 18 to 49 who later had graft-versus-host disease after an allogeneic stem cell transplant.

The rearrangement links TRBV9 to TRBJ2-1; 10 bases are shared with TRBD2. The J segment lost 4 bases and the V segment lost 4 bases, leaving 5 bases of the junction unmatched. The CDR3 loop spans 15 amino acids. Germline loops: CDR1 SGDLS, CDR2 YYNGEE. Here the CDR3 reads CASSMSGGAYNEQFF. As DNA, the CDR3 is TGTGCCAGCAGCATGAGCGGGGGGGCTTACAATGAGCAGTTCTTC. Drawing the rest from reference TRBV9 and TRBJ2-1, the complete variable domain is DSGVTQTPKHLITATGQRVTLRCSPRSGDLSVYWYQQSLDQGLQFLIQYYNGEERAKGNILERFSAQQFPDLHSELNLSSLELGDSALYFCASSMSGGAYNEQFFGPGTRLTVL.

The chain combines TRBV12-3 or TRBV12-4 with TRBJ1-2; D gene uncertain. The CDR3 totals 13 residues. Deletions cut 2 bases from V and 5 bases from J, with 9 bases between. For the CDR3, the DNA is TGTGCCAGCAGTTTAAAGACACTATATGGCTACACCTTC. Residues: CASSLKTLYGYTF.

This CDR3 reads CASSPYSGGPSYEQYF. The CDR3 DNA sequence: TGTGCCAGCAGCCCTTACTCAGGGGGTCCTTCCTACGAGCAGTACTTC. The chain combines TRBV7-8 with TRBJ2-7; 7 bases align to TRBD1. The CDR3 extends over 16 amino acids. CDR1 is SGHVS, CDR2 FQNEAQ, per germline. V lost 5 bases and J lost 1; bases outside the gene matches: 11.

The chain combines TRBV4-1 with TRBJ2-1; D is possibly TRBD1 or TRBD2 (6 bases each). V was clipped by 3 bases and J by 6 bases, with 21 bases between them. CDR3 length equals 17 residues. Looked up from germline, CDR1 is MGHRA and CDR2 is YSYEKL. DNA for the CDR3: TGCGCCAGCAGCCACGCGTTCGGAAGGGGGGCGCGCAATGAGCAGTTCTTC. Residues: CASSHAFGRGARNEQFF.

The CDR3 DNA reads as TGTGCCAGCAGCTTAGGGGGAGACGGCTACGAGCAGTACTTC. Translation gives CASSLGGDGYEQYF. The V call is TRBV7-3, the J call TRBJ2-7; D possibly uses TRBD1 or TRBD2 (5 bases each). V dropped 2 bases and J dropped 3 bases, with 11 bases sitting between them. The CDR3 is made up of 14 amino acids. From germline, CDR1 is SGHTA and CDR2 FQGTGA. The full variable domain, its missing parts supplied by reference TRBV7-3 and TRBJ2-7, is GAGVSQTPSNKVTEKGKYVELRCDPISGHTALYWYRQSLGQGPEFLIYFQGTGAADDSGLPNDRFFAVRPEGSVSTLKIQRTERGDSAVYLCASSLGGDGYEQYFGPGTRLTVT.

The genes are TRBV7-3 and TRBJ2-6, with TRBD1 matching over 8 bases. Germline assignment: CDR1 SGHTA and CDR2 FQGTGA. The ends lost 4 bases at V and 0 bases at J; junction bases unmatched: 8. The CDR3 is made up of 18 amino acids. CDR3 DNA sequence: TGTGCCAGCAGCTCACCGGGACAGGAGACCTCTGGGGCCAACGTCCTGACTTTC. This translates into CASSSPGQETSGANVLTF.

This clone has a handful of counts. This chain connects TRBV18 to TRBJ1-1; maybe TRBD1 (5 bases). This CDR3 contains 13 residues. The V gene lost 7 bases and the J gene lost 0 bases, with 9 bases spanning the gap. CDR1 is KGHSH, CDR2 LQKENI, per germline. Here the CDR3 DNA reads TGTGCCAGCTTTAGACAGCTGAACACTGAAGCTTTCTTT. This sequence encodes CASFRQLNTEAFF. Full variable domain (rest looked up from reference TRBV18 and TRBJ1-1): NAGVMQNPRHLVRRRGQEARLRCSPMKGHSHVYWYRQLPEEGLKFMVYLQKENIIDESGMPKERFSAEFPKEGPSILRIQQVVRGDSAAYFCASFRQLNTEAFFGQGTRLTVV.

The V call is TRBV29-1, the J call TRBJ2-3; D might be TRBD1 (6 bases). There are 11 residues in the CDR3. Germline V gene lookup returns CDR1 SQVTM and CDR2 ANQGSEA. The V gene lost 4 bases and the J gene lost 5 bases, with 7 bases spanning the gap. The CDR3 spells CSVAGVDTQYF. In nucleotides, the CDR3 is TGCAGCGTTGCAGGGGTAGATACGCAGTATTTT.

The J gene is TRBJ2-7, the V gene TRBV7-8, with D possibly being TRBD2 (6 bases). The germline V gene has CDR1 SGHVS and CDR2 FQNEAQ. This CDR3 has 16 residues. V lost 5 bases, J lost 2 bases, and 19 bases lay in between. The CDR3 sequence: CASSPPKGSGAYEQYF. CDR3 DNA sequence: TGTGCCAGCAGCCCCCCCAAGGGTAGCGGCGCCTACGAGCAGTACTTC.

This clone was counted once. Sequence at one end of the junction differs from germline and may be a read error. The chain joins TRBV11-2 to TRBJ2-5; perhaps D is TRBD1 or TRBD2 (6 bases each). The CDR3 contains 15 residues. The germline gives CDR1 SGHAT, CDR2 FQNNGV. The CDR3 DNA reads TGTGCCAGCAGGGATTCGGGAGCAGGGGTGGAGATCCAGTACTTC. Translating gives CASRDSGAGVEIQYF.

The CDR3 DNA is TGTGCCAGCAGCCCAGGGGGAAGGGGGACCTACGAGCAGTACTTC. Encoded protein: CASSPGGRGTYEQYF. V is TRBV5-6 and J is TRBJ2-7, with 7 bases identical to TRBD1. The CDR3 runs 15 residues. Looked up from germline, CDR1 is SGHDT and CDR2 is YYEEEE. V trimming: 4 bases; J trimming: 2 bases; junction bases outside the gene matches: 9.

The chain is built from TRBV3-1 (or the pseudogene TRBV3-2) and TRBJ1-2, with unresolved D. CDR3 length: 16 residues. V lost 1 base and J lost 9, with 21 bases in between. Germline CDR1 is LGHDT and CDR2 is YNNKEL (reference sequence). The CDR3 region has the DNA TGTGCCAGCAGCCAAGTAGGCCAGCAGTACGTTTGGTGCTACACCTTC. It codes for CASSQVGQQYVWCYTF.

The chain joins TRBV30 to TRBJ2-2, with D perhaps matching TRBD1 (5 bases). V was trimmed by 2 bases and J by 0 bases, leaving 13 bases between them. The CDR3 is 16 residues long. CDR1 is GTSNPN, CDR2 SVGIG, per germline (reference sequence). Written as DNA, the CDR3 is TGTGCCTGGAGTCCAGGGTTGCTCTCGAACACCGGGGAGCTGTTTTTT. Protein product: CAWSPGLLSNTGELFF.

This chain links TRBV7-2 with TRBJ2-7, with D unresolved. Germline values: CDR1 SGHTA, CDR2 FQGNSA. V was shortened by 0 bases and J by 2 bases, with 5 bases between the two germline ends. CDR3 length: 13 amino acids. The CDR3 DNA is TGTGCCAGCAGCTTAGCCCGAACCTACGAGCAGTACTTC. This gives the protein CASSLARTYEQYF.

The chain joins TRBV2 to TRBJ2-7; D might be TRBD1 (6 bases). Trimming removed 1 base from V and 4 bases from J, with 11 bases in between. CDR3 length: 14 residues. Germline V gene data show CDR1 as SNHLY and CDR2 as FYNNEI. The CDR3 sequence is CASSEEDRKYEQYF. DNA of the CDR3: TGTGCCAGCAGTGAAGAAGACAGGAAATACGAGCAGTACTTC.

V and J are TRBV28 and TRBJ1-1; TRBD1 is a possible D gene (6 bases). V was trimmed by 3 bases and J by 2 bases, leaving 10 bases between them. Germline loops: CDR1 MDHEN, CDR2 SYDVKM. The length of the CDR3 is 14 residues. The DNA of the CDR3 is TGTGCCAGCAGTTTCCCAGGGGTTAACACTGAAGCTTTCTTT. Translated: CASSFPGVNTEAFF.

This clone was recorded only once. This chain uses TRBV6-5 with TRBJ2-7; 10 bases map to TRBD2. Germline V gene data show CDR1 as MNHEY and CDR2 as SVGAGI. With V trimmed by 6 bases and J by 5 bases, 7 bases remained unmatched. The length of the CDR3 is 14 residues. The CDR3 reads CASRSSGSKHEQYF. CDR3 nucleotides: TGTGCCAGCAGATCTAGCGGGAGTAAACACGAGCAGTACTTC.

This clone has only one observation. The CDR3 DNA sequence: TGCGCCAGCAGCCAAGATGTTGAACTAGACGGGGAGCAGTACTTC. Amino acids: CASSQDVELDGEQYF. The rearrangement joins TRBV4-3 to TRBJ2-7, with D possibly TRBD2 on 5 matching bases. CDR3 length: 15 amino acids. CDR1 and CDR2 (germline): LGHNA, YSLEER. Trimming left V 0 bases short and J 7 bases short, with 16 bases between.

The V and J genes are TRBV7-8 and TRBJ1-2; D ambiguous. Trimming took 5 bases from V and 1 from J, leaving 11 bases between them. The CDR3 length is 14 residues. Germline CDR1 is SGHVS and CDR2 is FQNEAQ. CDR3 protein: CASSPSGINYGYTF. As DNA, the CDR3 is TGTGCCAGCAGCCCAAGCGGGATTAACTATGGCTACACCTTC.

This clone was found once. The rearrangement uses TRBV30 and TRBJ1-2; the D gene is possibly TRBD1 (5 bases). The V gene's germline CDR1 is GTSNPN and CDR2 SVGIG (reference sequence). This CDR3 comprises 14 residues. The V and J ends lost 3 bases and 6 bases respectively, with 17 bases between them. The CDR3 nucleotides read TGTGCCTGGAGCGGGGCTGGTGAAGTAGATGGCTACACCTTC. Encoded protein: CAWSGAGEVDGYTF. Complete variable domain (other parts from reference TRBV30 and TRBJ1-2): SQTIHQWPATLVQPVGSPLSLECTVEGTSNPNLYWYRQAAGRGLQLLFYSVGIGQISSEVPQNLSASRPQDRQFILSSKKLLLSDSGFYLCAWSGAGEVDGYTFGSGTRLTVV.

The chain uses TRBV19 and TRBJ2-3, with TRBD2 matching 11 bases. Germline lookup yields CDR1 LNHDA and CDR2 SQIVND (reference sequence). V shed 5 bases and J 5 bases; nucleotides not matched to a gene: 12. The CDR3 length is 17 residues. The CDR3 DNA sequence: TGTGCCAGTAGTCGCCGCCCGGGACTAGCGGCAGTAGATACGCAGTATTTT. Protein: CASSRRPGLAAVDTQYF.

CDR3 coding DNA: TGTGCCAGTGTCCCGGGAGGGGGGCTTTATACGCAGTATTTT. This codes for CASVPGGGLYTQYF. This chain links TRBV2 with TRBJ2-3; the match to TRBD2 covers 8 bases. Germline V lookup: CDR1 SNHLY, CDR2 FYNNEI. The CDR3 contains 14 residues. Losses at the gene ends were 9 bases for V and 7 bases for J; bases not matched to a gene: 12.